Sequencing of this T cell receptor beta chain was carried out in a study of molecular identifiers for immune sequencing clone quantification. Across the study: Across replicate runs, RNA obtained from approximately 20,000 or 100,000 naive CD8 cells was divided into five, with four undergoing sequencing. The study, taken as a whole, reports: Effector cells had over 99% of their molecules in clones above 20 RNA copies, while naive cells had under 1%.

Sorting recovered naive CD8 T cells on a CD8+CD4-CCR7+CD45RA+ profile. Trimming took off 3 bases at V and 5 bases at J, with 8 bases between the two ends. The germline gives CDR1 MNHEY, CDR2 SVGEGT. This CDR3 is 12 amino acids long. This clonotype was recorded a few times. Its target is not known. Bulk TCR libraries used previously described methods and listed TCR primers. In TCRdb, the PCR reads were re-called with MiXCR into one record per CDR3 protein. The sample carries fewer than 350,000 distinct CDR3 sequences, roughly 23% recorded once. This chain links TRBV6-2 or TRBV6-3 with TRBJ2-7; the D is unclear. Sequencing was performed on naive CD8+ T cells from blood, with Jurkat cell RNA spiked in. This sample's subset: FACS-sorted CD8+CD4-CCR7+CD45RA+ naive T cells. This receptor was taken from a human donor in good health. Some libraries in this study had Jurkat cell RNA spiked in. The CDR3 DNA sequence: TGTGCCAGCAGTTATGGAAGCCACGAGCAGTACTTC. This codes for CASSYGSHEQYF.